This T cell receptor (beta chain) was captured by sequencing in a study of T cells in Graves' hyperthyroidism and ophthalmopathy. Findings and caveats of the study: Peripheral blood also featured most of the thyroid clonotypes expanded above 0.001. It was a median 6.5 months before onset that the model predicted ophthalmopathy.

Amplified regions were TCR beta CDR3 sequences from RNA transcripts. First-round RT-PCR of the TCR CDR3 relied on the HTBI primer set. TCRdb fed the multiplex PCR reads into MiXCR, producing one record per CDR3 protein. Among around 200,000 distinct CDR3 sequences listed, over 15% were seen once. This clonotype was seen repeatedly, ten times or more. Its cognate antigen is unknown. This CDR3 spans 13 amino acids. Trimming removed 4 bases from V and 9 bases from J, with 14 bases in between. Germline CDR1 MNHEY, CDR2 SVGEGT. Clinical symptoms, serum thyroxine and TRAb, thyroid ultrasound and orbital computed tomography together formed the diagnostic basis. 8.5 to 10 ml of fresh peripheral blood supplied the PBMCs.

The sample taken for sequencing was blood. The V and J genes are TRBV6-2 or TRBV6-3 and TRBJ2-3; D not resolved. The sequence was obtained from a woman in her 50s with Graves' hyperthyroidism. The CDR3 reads CASSSVWGWTQYF. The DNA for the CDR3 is TGTGCCAGCAGTTCCGTCTGGGGATGGACGCAGTATTTT.